This T cell receptor (beta chain) was retrieved from a study of blood T cell repertoires in COVID-19. Study context: T cells, B-cell-depleted T cells, or PBMCs provided the cDNA or gDNA that served as material.

In the original analysis: Researchers report that nucleated cell counts were estimated from reference gene primer amplification. This table comes from immunoSEQ multiplex PCR, and its TCRdb copy is limited to in-frame clones, with some not included. That table gives V, J and clone size, and the DNA gave D and trimming. Among 3,000 to 4,500 clones listed, more than 70% were seen once. The germline CDR1 and CDR2 sequences are SEHNR and FQNEAQ (reference sequence). This CDR3 spans 15 amino acids. Trimming removed 1 base from V and 8 bases from J, with 17 bases in between. The receptor was isolated from a human donor in a cohort sampled during active COVID-19. J is TRBJ1-2 and V is TRBV7-9; a weak D match, TRBD1 (6 bases). The sequenced sample consisted of peripheral blood. DNA of the CDR3: TGTGCCAGCAGCTTAGTACCCGGGACATTTAACGGCTACACCTTC. Translating it yields CASSLVPGTFNGYTF.